These T cell receptor beta chains were read from a single sample in a study of blood T cell repertoires in COVID-19. The protocol was immunoSEQ multiplex PCR, while the TCRdb copy is restricted to in-frame clones and leaves out a portion. The data show 70,000 to 90,000 clones, with less than 85% seen just once and about an eighth held by the top ten. The sequenced sample consisted of peripheral blood. These TCRs come from a human donor in a cohort sampled during active COVID-19. The CDR3 runs from the conserved cysteine through the conserved F or W. D genes are given only for firm matches. Expanded clones are given a class, and other clones once, few, many or no size at all.

-	TRBJ1-6	TRBV6-5	TRBD1	TGTGCCAGCAGTTCGACAGGGTTATTACCCCTCCACTTT	CASSSTGLLPLHF
-	TRBJ2-2	TRBV5-6	-	TGTGCCAGCAGCGTTGGCTGGGTTAGGGGTTACACCGGGGAGCTGTTTTTT	CASSVGWVRGYTGELFF
-	TRBJ1-2	TRBV28	TRBD1	TGTGCCAGCAGTCCCGTACAGGGGATGCGCCGTGGCTACACCTTC	CASSPVQGMRRGYTF
-	TRBJ2-3	TRBV7-3	TRBD2	TGTGCCAGCAGCTTAAACGGGGGGGCGGATACGCAGTATTTT	CASSLNGGADTQYF
-	TRBJ2-7	TRBV4-2	-	TGTGCCAGCAGCCCTTCCCTGAACACGGGGTACGAGCAGTACTTC	CASSPSLNTGYEQYF
-	TRBJ2-1	TRBV2	-	TGTGCCAGCAAATTTATAGAGGTGCAGTTCTTC	CASKFIEVQFF
-	TRBJ1-3	TRBV9	-	TGTGCCAGCAGCCCTGTGAGGGAGGCTGGAAACACCATATATTTT	CASSPVREAGNTIYF
-	TRBJ1-2	TRBV5-1	-	TGCGCCAGCAGCTTGCCGACAGGAGATGGCTACACCTTC	CASSLPTGDGYTF
-	TRBJ1-5	TRBV6-2/TRBV6-3	-	TGTGCCAGCAGTGACACAGGGAGAAGCAATCAGCCCCAGCATTTT	CASSDTGRSNQPQHF
-	TRBJ1-5	TRBV7-2	TRBD1	TGTGCCAGCAGCTTATTAGGCGGGACAGATCATAGACCCCAGCATTTT	CASSLLGGTDHRPQHF
-	TRBJ2-1	TRBV19	TRBD2	TGTGCCAGTAGTATCTTGGGCGCTAGCGGGCGCCTACACAATGAGCAGTTCTTC	CASSILGASGRLHNEQFF
-	TRBJ2-3	TRBV11-2	-	TGTGCCAGCAGCCCAGTTATTCCAGATACGCAGTACTTT	CASSPVIPDTQYF
-	TRBJ2-3	TRBV7-2	-	TGTGCCAGCAGCCCTTCTCGGGGGGCCGGCACAGATACGCAGTATTTT	CASSPSRGAGTDTQYF
-	TRBJ2-3	TRBV5-1	TRBD2	TGCGCCAGCAGCTTAGGGCTAGCGGGGATCACAGATACGCAGTATTTT	CASSLGLAGITDTQYF
-	TRBJ2-3	TRBV10-3	-	TGTGCCATCCAAGGAGTGGACACAGATACGCAGTATTTT	CAIQGVDTDTQYF
-	TRBJ1-6	TRBV7-8	-	TGTGCCAGCAGCGCCGCCGGGACATATAATTCACCCCTCCACTTT	CASSAAGTYNSPLHF
-	TRBJ1-1	TRBV18	TRBD1	TGTGCCAGCTCCGGACAGGCGAACACTGAAGCTTTCTTT	CASSGQANTEAFF
-	TRBJ2-7	TRBV29-1	-	TGCAGCGTTGGGATTCGGGATGGCGAGCAGTACTTC	CSVGIRDGEQYF
few	TRBJ2-7	TRBV5-1	-	TGCGCCAGCGCCATGACGCAGGGGAGCTCCTACGAGCAGTACTTC	CASAMTQGSSYEQYF
once	TRBJ2-1	TRBV7-2	-	TGTGCCAGCAGCTTACGGGGGAGCCACAATGAGCAGTTCTTC	CASSLRGSHNEQFF
once	TRBJ1-5	TRBV18	TRBD1	TGTGCCAGCTCACACCGGACAGGGGATATACAGCCCCAGCATTTT	CASSHRTGDIQPQHF
-	TRBJ1-2	TRBV5-1	TRBD1	TGCGCCAGCAGCCCTAACCGGGACAGAGGTTATGGCTACACCTTC	CASSPNRDRGYGYTF
once	TRBJ1-5	TRBV5-1	-	TGCGCCAGCAGCTTGGGGGGTGGGGAGAAGCCCCAGCATTTT	CASSLGGGEKPQHF
-	TRBJ1-1	TRBV6-1	-	TGTGCCAGCAGTGAAGTCACGGCAGGGCGGGAAAACACTGAAGCTTTCTTT	CASSEVTAGRENTEAFF
-	TRBJ1-1	TRBV11-2	-	TGTGCCAGCAGCTTTAGAGGTAGGACTCTCGAAGCTTTCTTT	CASSFRGRTLEAFF
-	TRBJ1-6	TRBV5-6	-	TGTGCCAGCAGCCCTATCCCGGGGGGCGATTCACCCCTCCACTTT	CASSPIPGGDSPLHF
few	TRBJ2-2	TRBV3-1/TRBV3-2	-	TGTGCCAGCAGCCAAGGGTCGGGTTCGAACACCGGGGAGCTGTTTTTT	CASSQGSGSNTGELFF
-	TRBJ2-2	TRBV10-1	-	TGCGCCAGCAGTTTTACAGGGAGCGGGGAGCTGTTTTTT	CASSFTGSGELFF
few	TRBJ1-1	TRBV7-9	-	TGTGCCAGCAGCTTTACGGGGAACACTGAAGCTTTCTTT	CASSFTGNTEAFF
-	TRBJ1-3	TRBV5-1	-	TGCGCCAGCAGCTTGGGGAGGAGCTCTGGAAACACCATATATTTT	CASSLGRSSGNTIYF
-	TRBJ1-2	TRBV2	TRBD1	TGTGCCAGCAGTTCTCCGGGACAGGCCTATGGCTACACCTTC	CASSSPGQAYGYTF
-	TRBJ2-5	TRBV9	-	TGTGCCAGCAGTGTACAGGGAGGGCGCCAAGAGACCCAGTACTTC	CASSVQGGRQETQYF
-	TRBJ2-1	TRBV7-3	-	TGTGCCAGCAGCTTAAGAGCCGCGGGGGCCGCGGCCTACAATGAGCAGTTCTTC	CASSLRAAGAAAYNEQFF
-	TRBJ2-7	TRBV6-5	TRBD2	TGTGCCAGCAGCCAGGGACTAGCGGGGTACTACGAGCAGTACTTC	CASSQGLAGYYEQYF
-	TRBJ2-3	TRBV30	TRBD1	TGTGCCTGCGATAGGGGACAGGGATCAGATACGCAGTATTTT	CACDRGQGSDTQYF
few	TRBJ1-2	TRBV28	-	TGTGCCAGCAGTGCCCCCGGGACTTTCTATGGCTACACCTTC	CASSAPGTFYGYTF
-	TRBJ2-1	TRBV4-2	TRBD2	TGTGCCAGCAGCCACCCCCCCCAGCGGGGGGGCGATGAGCAGTTCTTC	CASSHPPQRGGDEQFF
-	TRBJ2-1	TRBV5-4	TRBD1	TGTGCCAGCAGCAGATCCGGGACAGAGTCCTACAATGAGCAGTTCTTC	CASSRSGTESYNEQFF
-	TRBJ2-7	TRBV7-8	TRBD2	TGTGCCAGCAGCCCGGGACTAGCGGGAGGGAATGAGCAGTACTTC	CASSPGLAGGNEQYF
-	TRBJ1-6	TRBV14	-	TGTGCCAGCAGCCAGTTGTCGGATTCACCCCTCCACTTT	CASSQLSDSPLHF
-	TRBJ1-2	TRBV3-1/TRBV3-2	-	TGTGCCAGCAGCCAATCCTTTCACAGGGCGTTTGATGGCTACACCTTC	CASSQSFHRAFDGYTF
-	TRBJ1-2	TRBV11-3	-	TGTGCCAGCAGCCTACAGTTCGGTGGCGGCTACACCTTC	CASSLQFGGGYTF
few	TRBJ1-5	TRBV7-2	TRBD1	TGTGCCAGCAGCCCAAACAGAGGGGGCAACAGAAATCAGCCCCAGCATTTT	CASSPNRGGNRNQPQHF
-	TRBJ1-1	TRBV3-1/TRBV3-2	-	TGTGCCAGCAGCCAAGAACCAGGCAGGACTGTCCATCCTGAAGCTTTCTTT	CASSQEPGRTVHPEAFF
-	TRBJ2-7	TRBV28	-	TGTGCCAGCGTGGAGGGAAGCCAGGGAACCTACGAGCAGTACTTC	CASVEGSQGTYEQYF
-	TRBJ2-3	TRBV7-7	-	TGTGCTAGCAGCTTATCAGGGGCTGCAGATACGCAGTATTTT	CASSLSGAADTQYF